Presented here are 2 T cell receptor beta chains from one specimen sequenced in a study of beta chain features in type 1 diabetes. The sequenced template was cDNA made from the entire isolated RNA. Profiled with immunoSEQ multiplex PCR; TCRdb holds only in-frame clones, not every one. Counted here are about 620,000 clones, around 15% occurring once; the ten biggest clones make up about 0.086%. Sequenced sample: naive CD4+ T cells from blood. The receptors were gathered from a man aged 18 to 30 in good health.

This clone was counted only a few times. The chain recombines TRBV5-4 with TRBJ2-5; TRBD1 matches 12 bases. This CDR3 comprises 16 residues. The germline V gene encodes CDR1 SGHNT and CDR2 YYREEE (reference sequence). The V gene end was trimmed by 4 bases and the J gene end by 5 bases; junction bases not matched to a gene: 9. In DNA form, the CDR3 reads TGTGCCAGCAGCCCGCCGGGACAGGGGGCCGGGGAGACCCAGTACTTC. Amino acid sequence: CASSPPGQGAGETQYF. The full variable domain, rest sourced from reference TRBV5-4 and TRBJ2-5, is ETGVTQSPTHLIKTRGQQVTLRCSSQSGHNTVSWYQQALGQGPQFIFQYYREEENGRGNFPPRFSGLQFPNYSSELNVNALELDDSALYLCASSPPGQGAGETQYFGPGTRLLVL.

A few counts support this clone. This chain links TRBV6-5 with TRBJ1-2, with 8 bases matching TRBD1. CDR3 length equals 16 residues. The V segment lost 0 bases and the J segment 6 bases; nucleotides outside the gene matches: 9. Germline V gene lookup returns CDR1 MNHEY and CDR2 SVGAGI. The CDR3 loop is CASSYSGTGRADGYTF. The CDR3 nucleotides are TGTGCCAGCAGTTACTCGGGGACAGGAAGGGCGGATGGCTACACCTTC.